This T cell receptor beta chain was identified during a study of T cells in Graves' hyperthyroidism and ophthalmopathy. Study information: Sampling of peripheral blood happened at initial diagnosis, prior to any treatment. General study findings and limits: Ophthalmopathy, as predicted by the model, came a median 6.5 months after the prediction.

Germline assignment: CDR1 LNHDA and CDR2 SQIVND (reference sequence). V was pared by 3 bases and J by 7 bases, with 6 bases of the junction left unmatched. This CDR3 has 14 amino acids. A remark on this clonotype: Its antigen is unidentified.

TCR beta CDR3 regions were amplified from RNA transcripts. TCR CDR3 underwent first-round RT-PCR with the HTBI primer set. TCRdb used MiXCR to reprocess the multiplex PCR reads, holding one entry per CDR3 protein. Seen here are hundreds of thousands of distinct CDR3 sequences, over 35% observed once, and the top ten hold 8.9%. V usage is TRBV19 and J usage is TRBJ1-2; 9 nucleotides line up with TRBD1. This TCR came from a man between 18 and 35 years old with Graves' hyperthyroidism. The sequenced material came from blood. The CDR3 DNA is TGTGCCAGTAGTATTGGTTCGGACAGGGGTGGCTACACCTTC. It yields the protein CASSIGSDRGGYTF.